One and the same sample provided the 30 T cell receptor beta chains below, sequenced in a study of blood T cell repertoires in COVID-19. Assay: immunoSEQ multiplex PCR; the TCRdb copy retains only in-frame clones and omits some. This table has a few hundred thousand clones, 83% appearing once. The sample taken for sequencing was PBMCs or T cells enriched from blood (not recorded which). These receptors all stem from a woman in her 50s who had recovered from COVID-19.

This clone appeared once. The chain carries TRBV29-1 and TRBJ2-1, with 9 bases aligning to TRBD2. The CDR3 sequence is 16 residues long. Germline-derived CDR1 and CDR2 are SQVTM and ANQGSEA. Trimming took 4 bases from V and 4 from J; bases not matched to a gene: 11. The CDR3 DNA reads as TGCAGCGTTGGTCCTAGCGGGACTTCCGCGTACAATGAGCAGTTCTTC. Amino acids: CSVGPSGTSAYNEQFF.

The chain recombines TRBV7-9 with TRBJ2-1, with 7 positions matching TRBD1. This CDR3 is built from 14 residues. Germline V CDR1 and CDR2: SEHNR, FQNEAQ (reference sequence). The V gene end was trimmed by 7 bases and the J gene end by 6 bases; junction bases not matched to a gene: 9. CDR3 sequence: CASKRIWDSNEQFF. In nucleotides, the CDR3 is TGTGCCAGCAAGCGGATTTGGGACAGCAATGAGCAGTTCTTC.

This clone showed up just once. This sequence joins TRBV4-3 and TRBJ1-3, with unresolved D. CDR1 is LGHNA and CDR2 is YSLEER in the germline V gene. The CDR3 has 15 residues. Trimming stripped 1 base from V and 4 bases from J, with 11 bases between. The DNA of the CDR3 is TGCGCCAGCAGCCAAGGGGCGTCCCTCGGAAACACCATATATTTT. As protein: CASSQGASLGNTIYF.

This clone was detected only a few times. The chain carries TRBV19 and TRBJ1-6; D call uncertain. Germline V gives CDR1 LNHDA, CDR2 SQIVND (reference sequence). This CDR3 comprises 15 residues. Deletions cut 3 bases from V and 5 bases from J, with 11 bases between. The CDR3 bases are TGTGCCAGTAGTATCCGGGGTTGGGATAATTCACCCCTCCACTTT. Translated, it gives CASSIRGWDNSPLHF.

The rearrangement links TRBV19 to TRBJ1-1; D may be TRBD1 (5 bases). With 3 bases removed from V and 5 bases from J, the gap between germline ends came to 10 bases. The CDR3 covers 13 residues. Germline V CDR1 and CDR2: LNHDA, SQIVND (reference sequence). Written as DNA, the CDR3 is TGTGCCAGTAGTATGGGGGGAGGGACTGAAGCTTTCTTT. This gives the protein CASSMGGGTEAFF. Based on the CDR3 plus reference TRBV19 and TRBJ1-1, the full variable domain is DGGITQSPKYLFRKEGQNVTLSCEQNLNHDAMYWYRQDPGQGLRLIYYSQIVNDFQKGDIAEGYSVSREKKESFPLTVTSAQKNPTAFYLCASSMGGGTEAFFGQGTRLTVV.

This sequence joins TRBV15 and TRBJ2-7; D possibly corresponds to TRBD2 (6 bases). The CDR3 spans 17 residues. V gave up 5 bases and J gave up 6 bases, with 26 bases separating them. CDR1 LNHNV and CDR2 YYDKDF come from the germline V gene (reference sequence). Here the CDR3 DNA reads TGTGCCACCAGCCCGAACCCCGGAGGTCGGGAGCTCCTCGAGCAGTACTTC. This translates into CATSPNPGGRELLEQYF.

J is TRBJ2-5 and V is TRBV20-1, with D possibly matching TRBD1 (6 bases). The V end was cut by 3 bases, the J end by 1 base, with 15 bases between. The CDR3 extends over 15 amino acids. Looked up from germline, CDR1 is DFQATT and CDR2 is SNEGSKA (reference sequence). The CDR3 region has the DNA TGCAGTGCTAGTAGGTTGGACAGCTTCCAAGAGACCCAGTACTTC. This sequence encodes CSASRLDSFQETQYF.

The rearrangement links TRBV5-1 to TRBJ1-2; D possibly corresponds to TRBD1 (6 bases). This CDR3 is built from 14 residues. Germline-derived CDR1 and CDR2 are SGHRS and YFSETQ. The V gene lost 4 bases and the J gene lost 0 bases, with 10 bases spanning the gap. DNA for the CDR3: TGCGCCAGCAGCCTCGGGACAACTAACTATGGCTACACCTTC. This encodes CASSLGTTNYGYTF.

The chain is built from TRBV28 and TRBJ2-1; 13 nucleotides align to TRBD2. The CDR3 contains 17 residues. The junction had 6 bases not matched to a gene; V was cut back by 0 bases and J by 7 bases. Per the germline V gene, CDR1 is MDHEN and CDR2 is SYDVKM. The DNA for the CDR3 is TGTGCCAGCAGTTTATGGGTGACTAGCGGGAGGCGAAATGAGCAGTTCTTC. It specifies CASSLWVTSGRRNEQFF.

The chain links TRBV10-3 to TRBJ2-2; 8 bases match TRBD1. CDR3 length: 13 amino acids. V gave up 10 bases and J gave up 2 bases; unmatched junction bases: 3. Germline V gives CDR1 ENHRY, CDR2 SYGVKD. CDR3: CATGGGNTGELFF. The CDR3 bases are TGTGCCACAGGGGGCGGTAACACCGGGGAGCTGTTTTTT.

The V gene is TRBV7-6, the J gene TRBJ1-3; the D gene is possibly TRBD1 (6 bases). CDR1 and CDR2 from the germline V gene are SGHVS and FNYEAQ. Trimming shortened V by 2 bases and J by 7 bases, and 9 bases separated the two germline ends. This CDR3 has 13 residues. This chain's CDR3 is CASSLKRGNTIYF. The DNA of the CDR3 is TGTGCCAGCAGCTTAAAGAGGGGGAACACCATATATTTT.

The chain is built from TRBV14 and TRBJ2-5; TRBD1 is a possible D gene (7 bases). The germline V gene encodes CDR1 SGHDN and CDR2 FVKESK. V gave up 4 bases and J gave up 7 bases, with 22 bases separating them. This CDR3 has 16 amino acids. DNA for the CDR3: TGTGCCAGCAGCCGGGAGGACAGGCCTTCCCTTGGGACCCAGTACTTC. This codes for CASSREDRPSLGTQYF.

About this clone: An end of the junction does not agree with germline; a read error may underlie this. V gene TRBV30 combines with J gene TRBJ1-2; maybe TRBD1 (5 bases). This CDR3 comprises 14 residues. Germline-derived CDR1 and CDR2 are GTSNPN and SVGIG (reference sequence). The CDR3 region has the DNA TGCGTGGGGGGTTTCCGACTAGGCCATACTGGCTACACCTTC. This encodes CVGGFRLGHTGYTF. Full variable domain (remainder filled in from reference TRBV30 and TRBJ1-2): SQTIHQWPATLVQPVGSPLSLECTVEGTSNPNLYWYRQAAGRGLQLLFYSVGIGQISSEVPQNLSASRPQDRQFILSSKKLLLSDSGFYLCVGGFRLGHTGYTFGSGTRLTVV.

This clone appeared a single time. V and J are TRBV7-8 and TRBJ1-2, with 8 bases lining up with TRBD1. This CDR3 has 14 amino acids. Germline CDR1 and CDR2: SGHVS and FQNEAQ. The V segment lost 4 bases and the J segment 4 bases; nucleotides outside the gene matches: 5. This chain's CDR3 is CASSSQGVGYGYTF. The DNA of the CDR3 is TGTGCCAGCAGCTCACAGGGGGTGGGCTATGGCTACACCTTC. Variable domain in full (rest from reference TRBV7-8 and TRBJ1-2): GAGVSQSPRYKVAKRGQDVALRCDPISGHVSLFWYQQALGQGPEFLTYFQNEAQLDKSGLPSDRFFAERPEGSVSTLKIQRTQQEDSAVYLCASSSQGVGYGYTFGSGTRLTVV.

V is TRBV7-2 and J is TRBJ1-2; 9 nucleotides agree with TRBD1. Per germline, CDR1 SGHTA and CDR2 FQGNSA. V trimming: 7 bases; J trimming: 4 bases; junction bases outside the gene matches: 10. There are 15 residues in the CDR3. CDR3 sequence: CASNPGTGNFYGYTF. In DNA, the CDR3 is TGTGCCAGCAACCCCGGGACAGGGAATTTCTATGGCTACACCTTC. The full variable domain, completed using reference TRBV7-2 and TRBJ1-2, is GAGVSQSPSNKVTEKGKDVELRCDPISGHTALYWYRQSLGQGLEFLIYFQGNSAPDKSGLPSDRFSAERTGGSVSTLTIQRTQQEDSAVYLCASNPGTGNFYGYTFGSGTRLTVV.

The J gene is TRBJ1-2, the V gene TRBV3-1 (or the pseudogene TRBV3-2); perhaps TRBD1 as D (6 bases). The CDR3 extends over 13 amino acids. In germline, CDR1 is LGHDT, CDR2 YNNKEL (reference sequence). Trimming left V 4 bases short and J 4 bases short, with 10 bases between. CDR3 in DNA: TGTGCCAGCAGCCCCCGGGGGGCCTATGGCTACACCTTC. Translation: CASSPRGAYGYTF.

The rearrangement uses TRBV4-3 and TRBJ1-2; no reliable D call. The CDR3 has 15 residues. Germline V CDR1 and CDR2: LGHNA, YSLEER. V was shortened by 0 bases and J by 8 bases, with 16 bases between the two germline ends. Here the CDR3 DNA reads TGCGCCAGCAGCCAAGATCTCCGGGATGGTATAGGCTACACCTTC. Its translation: CASSQDLRDGIGYTF.

In nucleotides, the CDR3 is TGTGCCAGCAGTTTAGAGGCCCACTATGGCTACACCTTC. Translating gives CASSLEAHYGYTF. The rearrangement joins TRBV27 to TRBJ1-2, with no clear D. V was pared by 2 bases and J by 3 bases, with 7 bases between. The CDR3 covers 13 residues. CDR1 is MNHEY and CDR2 is SMNVEV in the germline V gene (reference sequence).

The gene calls are TRBV13 and TRBJ2-7; 11 nucleotides line up with TRBD2. The CDR3 is 17 amino acids. The V and J ends lost 5 bases and 7 bases, in that order; junction bases with no gene match: 16. Per the germline V gene, CDR1 is PRHDT and CDR2 is FYEKMQ (reference sequence). CDR3 DNA sequence: TGTGCCAGCAGCCCTCCCACTAGCGGGAGTCCCCTCCTGGAGCAGTACTTC. Protein: CASSPPTSGSPLLEQYF.

This clone was observed once. V gene TRBV30 combines with J gene TRBJ1-4; D possibly corresponds to TRBD1 (6 bases). The CDR3 extends over 14 amino acids. From germline, CDR1 is GTSNPN and CDR2 SVGIG (reference sequence). V was shortened by 0 bases and J by 8 bases, with 13 bases between the two germline ends. The CDR3 coding sequence is TGTGCCTGGAGTGTGGGGACAAGGGGCGAAAAACTGTTTTTT. It encodes CAWSVGTRGEKLFF.

Turning to this clone: This same CDR3 is encoded by further DNA sequences in the sample. CDR3 in amino acids: CASSPGQSDSPLHF. As DNA, the CDR3 is TGTGCCAGCAGCCCGGGACAGAGTGATTCACCCCTCCACTTT. The J gene is TRBJ1-6, the V gene TRBV7-9, with 7 bases fitting TRBD1. Unmatched junction bases numbered 6, after V lost 5 bases and J lost 8 bases. Germline assignment: CDR1 SEHNR and CDR2 FQNEAQ (reference sequence). CDR3 length equals 14 residues.

To note about this clone: Its ends do not fully match the called genes, so a read error is possible. The V and J genes are TRBV7-7 and TRBJ2-1; 7 nucleotides agree with TRBD1. This CDR3 region has 16 residues. Germline V gives CDR1 SSHAT, CDR2 FNYEAQ (reference sequence). The CDR3 loop is CASSPRDSLSYNEQFF. The CDR3 DNA reads as TGTGCTAGCAGCCCCCGGGACAGCCTCTCCTACAATGAGCAGTTCTTC.

The chain joins TRBV7-2 to TRBJ2-1; TRBD2 matches 8 bases. Germline values: CDR1 SGHTA, CDR2 FQGNSA. Trimming removed 5 bases from V and 4 bases from J; junction bases left unmatched: 1. This CDR3 comprises 13 residues. The chain's CDR3 is CASSRGRYNEQFF. The DNA of the CDR3 is TGTGCCAGCAGCCGCGGGAGGTACAATGAGCAGTTCTTC. The whole variable domain, remainder taken from reference TRBV7-2 and TRBJ2-1, is GAGVSQSPSNKVTEKGKDVELRCDPISGHTALYWYRQSLGQGLEFLIYFQGNSAPDKSGLPSDRFSAERTGGSVSTLTIQRTQQEDSAVYLCASSRGRYNEQFFGPGTRLTVL.

The chain combines TRBV6-6 with TRBJ1-3; unclear D gene. V dropped 3 bases and J dropped 0 bases, with 6 bases sitting between them. Germline CDR1 and CDR2: MNHNY and SVGAGI (reference sequence). This CDR3 has 14 residues. The CDR3 region has the DNA TGTGCCAGCAGTTATTCCATCTCTGGAAACACCATATATTTT. It yields the protein CASSYSISGNTIYF.

V is TRBV7-2 and J is TRBJ2-3; D remains unclear. CDR1 and CDR2 from the germline V gene are SGHTA and FQGNSA. This CDR3 has 14 amino acids. The germline V and J ends were trimmed by 0 bases and 8 bases, with 12 bases remaining between them. CDR3 protein: CASSLARRPPTQYF. CDR3 nucleotide sequence: TGTGCCAGCAGCTTAGCGCGCCGCCCCCCTACGCAGTATTTT. Together with reference TRBV7-2 and TRBJ2-3, the CDR3 gives the full variable domain: GAGVSQSPSNKVTEKGKDVELRCDPISGHTALYWYRQSLGQGLEFLIYFQGNSAPDKSGLPSDRFSAERTGGSVSTLTIQRTQQEDSAVYLCASSLARRPPTQYFGPGTRLTVL.

The V gene is TRBV19, the J gene TRBJ2-1, with D unclear. Between the trimmed V and J ends, which lost 4 bases and 9 bases, there was a span of 13 bases. Looked up from germline, CDR1 is LNHDA and CDR2 is SQIVND (reference sequence). This CDR3 is built from 13 residues. The CDR3 DNA reads as TGTGCCAGTAGTACCGAACCTCTCAGTGAGCAGTTCTTC. Protein product: CASSTEPLSEQFF.

The chain carries TRBV7-9 and TRBJ2-7; TRBD1 aligns across 11 bases. Trimming at V came to 4 bases and at J to 5 bases, leaving 10 bases not matched to a gene. The CDR3 length is 16 residues. CDR1 is SEHNR, CDR2 FQNEAQ, per germline (reference sequence). CDR3 DNA sequence: TGTGCCAGCAGCTACGCCCCCGGGACAGGGGGTAACGAGCAGTACTTC. Residues: CASSYAPGTGGNEQYF.

The DNA for the CDR3 is TGTGCCTGGAGTGAAATAAAAAGCGGGAGAAGAGGTACCGGGGAGCTGTTTTTT. Translating it yields CAWSEIKSGRRGTGELFF. The chain recombines TRBV30 with TRBJ2-2, with 8 nucleotides matching TRBD2. Germline V gene sequence: CDR1 GTSNPN, CDR2 SVGIG (reference sequence). CDR3 size: 18 residues. V shed 1 base, J shed 5 bases, and the junction held 15 bases outside the gene matches.

This clone has just one count. The CDR3 reads CATHGGGEGYTF. The CDR3 DNA reads as TGTGCCACCCACGGGGGAGGGGAAGGCTACACCTTC. The rearrangement uses TRBV7-9 and TRBJ1-2, with D maybe TRBD1 (5 bases). The CDR3 totals 12 residues. The V gene lost 10 bases and the J gene lost 8 bases, with 17 bases spanning the gap. Germline CDR1 SEHNR, CDR2 FQNEAQ (reference sequence).

This clone was observed a few times. The chain is built from TRBV29-1 and TRBJ1-1, with 8 bases lining up with TRBD1. V shed 6 bases and J 11 bases; nucleotides not matched to a gene: 17. The CDR3 runs to 14 residues. CDR1 SQVTM and CDR2 ANQGSEA come from the germline V gene. CDR3 sequence reads: CSVRPWSGGKLAFF. DNA for the CDR3: TGCAGCGTAAGACCCTGGTCAGGGGGCAAGTTGGCTTTCTTT. The whole variable domain, remainder taken from reference TRBV29-1 and TRBJ1-1, is SAVISQKPSRDICQRGTSLTIQCQVDSQVTMMFWYRQQPGQSLTLIATANQGSEATYESGFVIDKFPISRPNLTFSTLTVSNMSPEDSSIYLCSVRPWSGGKLAFFGQGTRLTVV.